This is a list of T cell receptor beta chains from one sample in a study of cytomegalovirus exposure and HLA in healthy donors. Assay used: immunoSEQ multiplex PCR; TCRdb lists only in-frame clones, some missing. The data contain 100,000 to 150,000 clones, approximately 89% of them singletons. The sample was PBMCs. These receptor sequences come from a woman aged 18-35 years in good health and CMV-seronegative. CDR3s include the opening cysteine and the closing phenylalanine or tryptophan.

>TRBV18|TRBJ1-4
CASSPNNGGQGKLFF
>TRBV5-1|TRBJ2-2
CASSFDSHTGELFF
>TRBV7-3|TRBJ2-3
CASTQGGSLPGTQYF
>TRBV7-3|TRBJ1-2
CASSLDRGYGYTF
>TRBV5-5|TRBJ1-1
CASSLLQGQGNTEAFF
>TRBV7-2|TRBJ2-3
CASSRGVGGGAVADTQYF
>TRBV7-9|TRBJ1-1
CASSPGLASGAFF
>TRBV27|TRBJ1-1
CASSFLDRGNTEAFF
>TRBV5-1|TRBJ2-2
CASHAGTENTGELFF
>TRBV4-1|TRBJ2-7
CASSQDRVSYEQYF
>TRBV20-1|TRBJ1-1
CSASRVAEAFF
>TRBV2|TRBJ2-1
CARAGTGGNDEQFF
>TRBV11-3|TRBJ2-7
CASSQLAGSGEQYF
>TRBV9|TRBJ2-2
CASSVDLRGAPNTGELFF
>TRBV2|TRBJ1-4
CASSGSSNEKLFF
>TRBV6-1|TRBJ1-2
CASSESGRLVGGYTF
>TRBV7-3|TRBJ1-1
CASSPQGDTEAFF
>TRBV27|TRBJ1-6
CASRTGNSPLHF
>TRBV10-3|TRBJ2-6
CAIRDRTGSGANVLTF
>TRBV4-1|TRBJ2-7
CASRPTGQSYEQYF
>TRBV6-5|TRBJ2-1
CASRRNNEQFF
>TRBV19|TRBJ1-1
CASSTDTGDTEAFF